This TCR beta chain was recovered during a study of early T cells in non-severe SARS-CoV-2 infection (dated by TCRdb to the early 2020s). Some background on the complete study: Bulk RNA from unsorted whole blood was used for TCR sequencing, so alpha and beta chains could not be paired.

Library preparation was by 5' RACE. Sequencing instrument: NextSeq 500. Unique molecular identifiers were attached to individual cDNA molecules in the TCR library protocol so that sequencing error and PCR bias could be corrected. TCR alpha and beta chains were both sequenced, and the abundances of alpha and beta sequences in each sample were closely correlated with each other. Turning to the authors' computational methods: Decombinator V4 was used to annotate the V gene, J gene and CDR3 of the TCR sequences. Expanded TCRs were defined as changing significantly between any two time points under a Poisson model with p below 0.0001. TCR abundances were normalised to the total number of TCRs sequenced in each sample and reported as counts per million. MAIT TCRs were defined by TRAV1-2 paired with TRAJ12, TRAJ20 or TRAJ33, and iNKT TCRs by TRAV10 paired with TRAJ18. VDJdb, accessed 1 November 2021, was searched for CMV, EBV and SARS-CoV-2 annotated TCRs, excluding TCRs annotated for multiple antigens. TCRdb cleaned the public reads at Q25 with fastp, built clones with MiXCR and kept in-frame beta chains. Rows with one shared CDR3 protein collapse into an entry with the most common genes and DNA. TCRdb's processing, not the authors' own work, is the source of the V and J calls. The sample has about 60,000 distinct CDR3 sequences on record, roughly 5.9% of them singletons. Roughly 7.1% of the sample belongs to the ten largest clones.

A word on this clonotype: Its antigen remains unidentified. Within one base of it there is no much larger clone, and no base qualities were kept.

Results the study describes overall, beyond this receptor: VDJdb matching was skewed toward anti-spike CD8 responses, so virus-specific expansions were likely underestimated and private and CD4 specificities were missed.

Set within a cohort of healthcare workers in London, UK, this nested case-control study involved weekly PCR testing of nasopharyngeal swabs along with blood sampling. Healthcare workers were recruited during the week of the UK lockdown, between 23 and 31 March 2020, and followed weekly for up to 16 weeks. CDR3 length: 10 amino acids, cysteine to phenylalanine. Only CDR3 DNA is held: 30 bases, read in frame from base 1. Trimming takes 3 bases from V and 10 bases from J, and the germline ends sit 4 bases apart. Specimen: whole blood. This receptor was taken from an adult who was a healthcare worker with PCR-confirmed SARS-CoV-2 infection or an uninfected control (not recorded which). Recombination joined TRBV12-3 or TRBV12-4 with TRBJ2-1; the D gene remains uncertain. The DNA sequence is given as TGTGCCAGCAGTTTTATAGAGCAGTTCTTC. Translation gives CASSFIEQFF.